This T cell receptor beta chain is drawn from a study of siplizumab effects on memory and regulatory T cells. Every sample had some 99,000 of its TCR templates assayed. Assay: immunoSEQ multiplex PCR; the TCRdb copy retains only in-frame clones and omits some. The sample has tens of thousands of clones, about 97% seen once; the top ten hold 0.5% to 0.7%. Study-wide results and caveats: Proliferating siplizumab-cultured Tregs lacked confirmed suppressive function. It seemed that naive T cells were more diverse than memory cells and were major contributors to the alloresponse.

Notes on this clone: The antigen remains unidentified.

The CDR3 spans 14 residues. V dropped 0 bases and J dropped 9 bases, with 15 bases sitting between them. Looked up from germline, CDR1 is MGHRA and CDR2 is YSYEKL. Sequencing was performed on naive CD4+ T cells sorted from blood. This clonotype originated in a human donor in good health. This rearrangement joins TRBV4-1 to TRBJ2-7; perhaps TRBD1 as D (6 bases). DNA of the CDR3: TGCGCCAGCAGCCAAGACCTCCTCAGGGGACCGCAGTACTTC. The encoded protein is CASSQDLLRGPQYF.